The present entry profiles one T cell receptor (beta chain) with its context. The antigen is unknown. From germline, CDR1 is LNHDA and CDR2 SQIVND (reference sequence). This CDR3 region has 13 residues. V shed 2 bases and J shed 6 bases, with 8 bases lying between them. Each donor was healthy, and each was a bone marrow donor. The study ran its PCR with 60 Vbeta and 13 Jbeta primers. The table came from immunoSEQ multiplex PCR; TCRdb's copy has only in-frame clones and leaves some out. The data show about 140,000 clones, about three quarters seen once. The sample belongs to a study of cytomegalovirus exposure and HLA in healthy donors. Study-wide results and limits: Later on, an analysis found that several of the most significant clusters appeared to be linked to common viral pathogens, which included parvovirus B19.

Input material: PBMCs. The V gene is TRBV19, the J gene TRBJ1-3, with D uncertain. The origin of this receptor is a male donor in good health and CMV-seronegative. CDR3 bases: TGTGCCAGTAGTATACAGGCGACAAACACCATATATTTT. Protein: CASSIQATNTIYF.